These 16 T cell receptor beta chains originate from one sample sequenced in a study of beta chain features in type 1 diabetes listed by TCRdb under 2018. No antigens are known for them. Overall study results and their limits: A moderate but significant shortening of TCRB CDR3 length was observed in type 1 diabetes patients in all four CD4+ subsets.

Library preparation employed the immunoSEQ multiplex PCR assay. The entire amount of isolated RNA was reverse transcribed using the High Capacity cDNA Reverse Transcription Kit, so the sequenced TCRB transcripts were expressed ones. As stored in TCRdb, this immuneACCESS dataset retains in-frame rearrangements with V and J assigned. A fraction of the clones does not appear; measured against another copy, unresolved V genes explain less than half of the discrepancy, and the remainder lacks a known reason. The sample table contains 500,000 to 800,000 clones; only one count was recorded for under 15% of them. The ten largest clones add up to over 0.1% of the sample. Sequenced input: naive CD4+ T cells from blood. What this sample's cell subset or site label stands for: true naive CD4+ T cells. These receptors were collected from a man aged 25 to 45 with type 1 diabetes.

CDR3 sequence: CASSLEPGRNTEAFF. The CDR3, as DNA: TGTGCCAGCAGCTTAGAGCCAGGACGAAACACTGAAGCTTTCTTT. The rearrangement joins TRBV7-9 to TRBJ1-1, with D unclear. V dropped 1 base and J dropped 2 bases, with 11 bases sitting between them. Germline CDR1 and CDR2: SEHNR and FQNEAQ (reference sequence). The CDR3 loop spans 15 amino acids.

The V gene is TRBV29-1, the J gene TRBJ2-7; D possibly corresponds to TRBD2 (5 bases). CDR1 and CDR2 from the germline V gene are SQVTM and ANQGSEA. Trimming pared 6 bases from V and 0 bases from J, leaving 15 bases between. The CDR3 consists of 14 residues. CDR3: CSVTRTGSSYEQYF. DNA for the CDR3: TGCAGCGTCACCCGGACGGGGAGCTCCTACGAGCAGTACTTC.

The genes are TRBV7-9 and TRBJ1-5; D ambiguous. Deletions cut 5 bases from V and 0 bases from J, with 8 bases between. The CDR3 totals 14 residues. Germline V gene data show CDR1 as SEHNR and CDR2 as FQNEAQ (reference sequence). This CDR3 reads CASSNIYSNQPQHF. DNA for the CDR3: TGTGCCAGCAGCAATATATATAGCAATCAGCCCCAGCATTTT.

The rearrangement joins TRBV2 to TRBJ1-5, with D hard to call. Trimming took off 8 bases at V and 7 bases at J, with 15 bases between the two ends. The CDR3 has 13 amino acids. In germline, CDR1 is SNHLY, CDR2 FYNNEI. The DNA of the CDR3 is TGTGCCAGCGGTTTGGACCACGGACAGCCCCAGCATTTT. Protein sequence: CASGLDHGQPQHF.

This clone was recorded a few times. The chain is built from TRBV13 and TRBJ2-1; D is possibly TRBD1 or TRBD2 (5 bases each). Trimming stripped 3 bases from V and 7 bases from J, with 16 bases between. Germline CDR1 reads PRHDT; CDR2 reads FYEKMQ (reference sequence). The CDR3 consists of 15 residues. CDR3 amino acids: CASSFQGPLGNEQFF. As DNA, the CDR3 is TGTGCCAGCAGCTTCCAGGGACCTCTGGGGAATGAGCAGTTCTTC.

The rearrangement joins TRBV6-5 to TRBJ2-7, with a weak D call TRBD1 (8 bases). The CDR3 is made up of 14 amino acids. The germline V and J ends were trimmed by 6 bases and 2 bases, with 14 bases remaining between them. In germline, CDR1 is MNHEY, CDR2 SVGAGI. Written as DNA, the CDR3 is TGTGCCAGCAGAAAGCGGGGACAGGCCTACGAGCAGTACTTC. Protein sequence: CASRKRGQAYEQYF.

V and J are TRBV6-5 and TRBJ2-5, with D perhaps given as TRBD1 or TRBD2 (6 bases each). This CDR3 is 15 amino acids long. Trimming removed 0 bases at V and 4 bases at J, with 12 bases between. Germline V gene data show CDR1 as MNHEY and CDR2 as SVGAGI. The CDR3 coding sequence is TGTGCCAGCAGTTACTCCCCGGGGGCCGGAGAGACCCAGTACTTC. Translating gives CASSYSPGAGETQYF.

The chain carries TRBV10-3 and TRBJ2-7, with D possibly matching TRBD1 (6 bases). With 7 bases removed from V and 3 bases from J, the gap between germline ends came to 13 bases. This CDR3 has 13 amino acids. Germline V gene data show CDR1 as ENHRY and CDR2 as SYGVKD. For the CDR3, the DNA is TGTGCCATCATGGCGACAGGTAACTACGAGCAGTACTTC. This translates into CAIMATGNYEQYF.

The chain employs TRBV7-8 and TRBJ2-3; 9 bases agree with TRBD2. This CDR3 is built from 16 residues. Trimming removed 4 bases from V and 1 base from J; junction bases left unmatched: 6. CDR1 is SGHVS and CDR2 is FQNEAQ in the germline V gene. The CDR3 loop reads CASSSLSGGGTDTQYF. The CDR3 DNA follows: TGTGCCAGCAGCTCTCTTAGCGGGGGAGGCACAGATACGCAGTATTTT.

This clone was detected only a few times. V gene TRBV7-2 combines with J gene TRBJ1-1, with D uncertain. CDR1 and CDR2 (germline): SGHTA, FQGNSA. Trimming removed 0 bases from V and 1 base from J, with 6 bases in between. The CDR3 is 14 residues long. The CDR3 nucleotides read TGTGCCAGCAGCTTAGCCGAGGCGAACACTGAAGCTTTCTTT. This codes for CASSLAEANTEAFF.

The CDR3 DNA is TGTGCCAGCAGTAGACTAGCGGATACGCAGTATTTT. This encodes CASSRLADTQYF. V is TRBV2 and J is TRBJ2-3; 8 bases agree with TRBD2. The germline V gene encodes CDR1 SNHLY and CDR2 FYNNEI. The CDR3 contains 12 residues. Losses at the gene ends were 5 bases for V and 6 bases for J; bases not matched to a gene: 1. Full variable domain (remainder filled in from reference TRBV2 and TRBJ2-3): EPEVTQTPSHQVTQMGQEVILRCVPISNHLYFYWYRQILGQKVEFLVSFYNNEISEKSEIFDDQFSVERPDGSNFTLKIRSTKLEDSAMYFCASSRLADTQYFGPGTRLTVL.

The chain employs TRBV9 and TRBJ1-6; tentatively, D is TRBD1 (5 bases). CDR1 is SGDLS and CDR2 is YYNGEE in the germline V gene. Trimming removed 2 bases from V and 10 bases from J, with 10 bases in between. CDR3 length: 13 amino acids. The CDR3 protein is CASSVSRESPLHF. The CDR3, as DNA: TGTGCCAGCAGCGTCTCCAGGGAATCACCCCTCCACTTT. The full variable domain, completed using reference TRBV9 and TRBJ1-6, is DSGVTQTPKHLITATGQRVTLRCSPRSGDLSVYWYQQSLDQGLQFLIQYYNGEERAKGNILERFSAQQFPDLHSELNLSSLELGDSALYFCASSVSRESPLHFGNGTRLTVT.

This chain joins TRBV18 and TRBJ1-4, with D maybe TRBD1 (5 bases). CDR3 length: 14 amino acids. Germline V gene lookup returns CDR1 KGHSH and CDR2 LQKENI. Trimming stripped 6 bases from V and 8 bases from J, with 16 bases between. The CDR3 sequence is CASSPGTLREKLFF. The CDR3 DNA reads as TGTGCCAGCTCTCCCGGGACCTTGCGCGAAAAACTGTTTTTT.

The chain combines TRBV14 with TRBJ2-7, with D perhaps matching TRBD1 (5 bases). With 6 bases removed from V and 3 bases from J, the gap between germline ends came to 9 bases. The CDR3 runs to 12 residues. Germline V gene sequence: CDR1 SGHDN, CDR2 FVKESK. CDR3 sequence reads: CASRLQGYEQYF. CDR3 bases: TGTGCCAGCAGACTTCAGGGCTACGAGCAGTACTTC.

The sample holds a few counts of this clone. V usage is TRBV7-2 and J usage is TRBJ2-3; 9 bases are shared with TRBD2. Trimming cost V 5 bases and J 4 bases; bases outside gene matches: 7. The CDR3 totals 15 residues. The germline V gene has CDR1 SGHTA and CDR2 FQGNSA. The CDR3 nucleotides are TGTGCCAGCAGCCTTAGCGGGGGAACGGCAGATACGCAGTATTTT. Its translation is CASSLSGGTADTQYF.

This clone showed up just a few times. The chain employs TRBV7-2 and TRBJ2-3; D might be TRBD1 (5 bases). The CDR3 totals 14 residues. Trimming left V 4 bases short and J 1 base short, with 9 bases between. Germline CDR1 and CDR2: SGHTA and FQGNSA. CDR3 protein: CASSSAGRTDTQYF. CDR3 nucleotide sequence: TGTGCCAGCAGCTCGGCAGGGCGCACAGATACGCAGTATTTT.